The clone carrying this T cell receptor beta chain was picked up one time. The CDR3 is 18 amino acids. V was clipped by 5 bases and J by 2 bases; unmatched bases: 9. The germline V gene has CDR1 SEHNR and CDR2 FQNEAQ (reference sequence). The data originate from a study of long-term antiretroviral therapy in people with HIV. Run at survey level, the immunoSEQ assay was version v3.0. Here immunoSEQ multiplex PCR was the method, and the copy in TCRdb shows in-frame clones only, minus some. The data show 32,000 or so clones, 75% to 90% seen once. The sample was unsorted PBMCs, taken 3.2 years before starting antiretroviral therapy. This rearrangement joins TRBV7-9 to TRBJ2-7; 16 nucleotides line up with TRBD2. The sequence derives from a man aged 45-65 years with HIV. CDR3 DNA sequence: TGTGCCAGCAGCCCTGGGACTAGCGGGAGGGATAACCCCTACGAGCAGTACTTC. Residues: CASSPGTSGRDNPYEQYF.